The 25 T cell receptor beta chains below were found in one sample sequenced in a study of blood T cell repertoires in COVID-19. Generated by immunoSEQ multiplex PCR, the TCRdb table keeps only in-frame clones and is missing some. The data show about 350,000 clones, about 90% seen once. Sequencing was done on a sample of PBMCs or T cells enriched from blood (not recorded which). The receptors were sampled from a woman aged 25 to 39 who had been exposed to COVID-19.

This chain joins TRBV2 and TRBJ2-5; 9 bases are shared with TRBD2. The CDR3 is 16 residues long. Germline CDR1 reads SNHLY; CDR2 reads FYNNEI. After removal of 3 bases from V and 5 bases from J, the junction contained 10 bases not matched to a gene. The CDR3 nucleotides read TGTGCCAGCAGTGACGTAGCGGGAGTTAAGGGGGAGACCCAGTACTTC. It specifies CASSDVAGVKGETQYF.

As DNA, the CDR3 is TGTGCCACCAGCTCCGGGACAGGCTCCTACGAGCAGTACTTC. Protein: CATSSGTGSYEQYF. The chain employs TRBV15 and TRBJ2-7; 8 bases align to TRBD1. CDR3 size: 14 residues. CDR1 LNHNV and CDR2 YYDKDF come from the germline V gene (reference sequence). The trim removed 5 bases at V and 0 bases at J, leaving 3 bases unmatched.

To note about this clone: Other nucleotide sequences in the sample specify the same CDR3. The V gene is TRBV9, the J gene TRBJ2-1, with 11 bases matching TRBD2. The CDR3 runs to 15 residues. Germline V CDR1 and CDR2: SGDLS, YYNGEE. With 1 base clipped from V and 4 bases from J, the junction kept 1 base outside the gene matches. This CDR3 is CASSVLAGGYNEQFF. CDR3 bases: TGTGCCAGCAGCGTATTAGCGGGAGGGTACAATGAGCAGTTCTTC.

The V call is TRBV9, the J call TRBJ2-3; 8 bases map to TRBD2. There are 16 residues in the CDR3. Unmatched junction bases numbered 5, after V lost 2 bases and J lost 0 bases. CDR1 and CDR2 (germline): SGDLS, YYNGEE. The CDR3 here is CASSVSLADSTDTQYF. The CDR3 bases are TGTGCCAGCAGCGTTTCACTAGCGGATAGCACAGATACGCAGTATTTT.

V is TRBV19 and J is TRBJ2-1, with 9 bases that match TRBD2. From germline, CDR1 is LNHDA and CDR2 SQIVND (reference sequence). Trimming cost V 4 bases and J 7 bases; bases outside gene matches: 2. The CDR3 is 13 residues long. CDR3 DNA sequence: TGTGCCAGTAGTAGGCGGGGGGGGAATGAGCAGTTCTTC. It translates to CASSRRGGNEQFF.

The rearrangement uses TRBV5-8 and TRBJ2-2; D is possibly TRBD1 (6 bases). The length of the CDR3 is 13 residues. Germline values: CDR1 SGHTS, CDR2 YDEGEE. V was pared by 3 bases and J by 6 bases, with 9 bases between. For the CDR3, the DNA is TGTGCCAGCAGCTCAAGGGGGTCCGGGGAGCTGTTTTTT. Residues: CASSSRGSGELFF.

The chain combines TRBV6-2 or TRBV6-3 with TRBJ2-7, with D unresolved. Trimming shortened V by 7 bases and J by 3 bases, and 13 bases separated the two germline ends. CDR1 is MNHEY and CDR2 is SVGEGT in the germline V gene. The CDR3 runs 13 residues. CDR3 loop: CASNPAEIYEQYF. Written as DNA, the CDR3 is TGTGCCAGCAACCCGGCGGAAATCTACGAGCAGTACTTC.

CDR3 DNA: TGTGCCAGCTCCGAAACAGGGGCGGGGAGCAATCAGCCCCAGCATTTT. Translated, it gives CASSETGAGSNQPQHF. The gene calls are TRBV18 and TRBJ1-5, with 7 bases fitting TRBD1. CDR1 and CDR2 from the germline V gene are KGHSH and LQKENI. The CDR3 sequence is 16 residues long. The junction had 9 bases not matched to a gene; V was cut back by 6 bases and J by 1 base.

The chain joins TRBV18 to TRBJ1-2, with D possibly TRBD1 on 6 matching bases. Trimming took 4 bases from V and 2 from J, leaving 11 bases between them. Germline values: CDR1 KGHSH, CDR2 LQKENI. The CDR3 totals 14 residues. The CDR3 sequence is CASSLRTENYGYTF. The CDR3 DNA reads TGTGCCAGCTCACTCAGGACAGAGAACTATGGCTACACCTTC.

The gene calls are TRBV6-5 and TRBJ1-2, with 8 bases that match TRBD1. The CDR3 length is 13 residues. The trim removed 10 bases at V and 4 bases at J, leaving 8 bases unmatched. Germline CDR1 MNHEY, CDR2 SVGAGI. The CDR3 DNA sequence: TGTGCCACCCGGACAGGGCCTGGCTATGGCTACACCTTC. Residues: CATRTGPGYGYTF.

As for this clone: This specimen includes other DNA sequences encoding the same CDR3. The chain joins TRBV18 to TRBJ2-1, with 16 bases fitting TRBD2. Looked up from germline, CDR1 is KGHSH and CDR2 is LQKENI. The V gene end was trimmed by 3 bases and the J gene end by 9 bases; junction bases not matched to a gene: 5. This CDR3 region has 16 residues. Written as DNA, the CDR3 is TGTGCCAGCTCACCGCCGGGACTAGCGGGGGGGGGTGAGCAGTTCTTC. Its translation: CASSPPGLAGGGEQFF. Together with reference TRBV18 and TRBJ2-1, the CDR3 gives the full variable domain: NAGVMQNPRHLVRRRGQEARLRCSPMKGHSHVYWYRQLPEEGLKFMVYLQKENIIDESGMPKERFSAEFPKEGPSILRIQQVVRGDSAAYFCASSPPGLAGGGEQFFGPGTRLTVL.

The gene calls are TRBV27 and TRBJ1-3; no clear D. Germline V CDR1 and CDR2: MNHEY, SMNVEV (reference sequence). The CDR3 spans 13 residues. V gave up 3 bases and J gave up 4 bases, with 7 bases separating them. DNA for the CDR3: TGTGCCAGCAGTTTCAGGCAAGGAAACACCATATATTTT. Protein: CASSFRQGNTIYF.

V is TRBV14 and J is TRBJ1-2, with D unresolved. The ends were cut back, 0 bases at V and 8 bases at J, with 10 bases in the middle. Looked up from germline, CDR1 is SGHDN and CDR2 is FVKESK. This CDR3 is built from 13 residues. CDR3 DNA sequence: TGTGCCAGCAGCCAAGACCTTTTCCGGGGCTACACCTTC. It specifies CASSQDLFRGYTF.

This chain uses TRBV29-1 with TRBJ2-1, with unresolved D. Germline loops: CDR1 SQVTM, CDR2 ANQGSEA. V was pared by 4 bases and J by 8 bases, with 18 bases between. The CDR3 has 14 amino acids. CDR3 protein: CSVGVRSYRDEQFF. CDR3 in DNA: TGCAGCGTTGGGGTCCGGAGCTATCGGGATGAGCAGTTCTTC.

The chain carries TRBV24-1 and TRBJ1-6; 7 nucleotides match TRBD1. This CDR3 has 13 amino acids. Germline CDR1 reads KGHDR; CDR2 reads SFDVKD. J lost 7 bases, V lost 7 bases, and 3 bases had no gene match. The CDR3 is CATRGRGNSPLHF. Written as DNA, the CDR3 is TGTGCCACCAGGGGCAGGGGGAATTCACCCCTCCACTTT.

This rearrangement joins TRBV7-3 to TRBJ1-1; 7 nucleotides match TRBD1. This CDR3 region has 14 residues. V shed 3 bases and J 3 bases; nucleotides not matched to a gene: 4. CDR1 is SGHTA, CDR2 FQGTGA, per germline. CDR3 sequence: CASSFSDRDTEAFF. CDR3 in DNA: TGTGCCAGCAGCTTTTCAGACAGGGACACTGAAGCTTTCTTT.

The V gene is TRBV30, the J gene TRBJ2-3, with 11 nucleotides matching TRBD2. The CDR3 has 14 amino acids. Germline assignment: CDR1 GTSNPN and CDR2 SVGIG (reference sequence). Trimming removed 3 bases from V and 3 bases from J; junction bases left unmatched: 2. CDR3 in DNA: TGTGCCTGGAGACTAGCGGGAGTGACAGATACGCAGTATTTT. Translating it yields CAWRLAGVTDTQYF.

This clone was observed a single time. The V gene is TRBV4-2, the J gene TRBJ2-7; 11 positions agree with TRBD2. Germline V lookup: CDR1 LGHNA, CDR2 YNFKEQ. The CDR3 loop spans 19 amino acids. The J segment lost 2 bases and the V segment lost 1 base, leaving 13 bases of the junction unmatched. The CDR3 sequence: CASSQVTSGSLGPPYEQYF. The CDR3 coding sequence is TGTGCCAGCAGCCAAGTAACTAGCGGGAGTTTGGGACCCCCCTACGAGCAGTACTTC.

This clone has only one observation. This chain uses TRBV24-1 with TRBJ1-1, with D tentatively TRBD1 (6 bases). CDR3 length: 15 residues. CDR1 is KGHDR, CDR2 SFDVKD, per germline. Trimming cost V 5 bases and J 1 base, with 13 bases left between them. In DNA form, the CDR3 reads TGTGCCACCAGTGGGACAGCCAACCGGAACACTGAAGCTTTCTTT. Amino acids: CATSGTANRNTEAFF.

This clone appeared once. The chain has TRBV19 and TRBJ2-3; the D gene is possibly TRBD2 (6 bases). CDR3 size: 17 residues. Germline CDR1 and CDR2: LNHDA and SQIVND (reference sequence). Trimming took off 6 bases at V and 1 base at J, with 20 bases between the two ends. The CDR3 region is CASSLPMWGEGTDTQYF. The DNA for the CDR3 is TGTGCCAGTAGCCTCCCGATGTGGGGGGAGGGCACAGATACGCAGTATTTT.

The chain carries TRBV5-1 and TRBJ2-3, with TRBD2 matching 10 bases. This CDR3 region has 18 residues. V gave up 3 bases and J gave up 2 bases; unmatched junction bases: 12. Per germline, CDR1 SGHRS and CDR2 YFSETQ. CDR3 in amino acids: CASSWSVVAGGSTDTQYF. The CDR3 region has the DNA TGCGCCAGCAGCTGGTCTGTCGTAGCGGGAGGTTCCACAGATACGCAGTATTTT.

This clone was seen only once. The V gene is TRBV9, the J gene TRBJ2-2, with 16 bases aligning to TRBD2. This CDR3 has 17 residues. V lost 5 bases, J lost 1 base, and 2 bases stayed unmatched. Germline V gene lookup returns CDR1 SGDLS and CDR2 YYNGEE. The CDR3 nucleotides read TGTGCCAGCAGGGGACTAGCGGGAGGGATGAACACCGGGGAGCTGTTTTTT. Translation: CASRGLAGGMNTGELFF.

The V and J genes are TRBV3-1 (or the pseudogene TRBV3-2) and TRBJ2-1; TRBD2 aligns across 8 bases. The CDR3 is 15 residues long. CDR1 is LGHDT and CDR2 is YNNKEL in the germline V gene (reference sequence). V shed 2 bases, J shed 9 bases, and the junction held 9 bases outside the gene matches. The CDR3, as DNA: TGTGCCAGCAGCCAATTAGCGGGATCCGGTGGTGAGCAGTTCTTC. The encoded protein is CASSQLAGSGGEQFF.

J is TRBJ2-1 and V is TRBV28; 10 bases are shared with TRBD2. V shed 4 bases and J 0 bases; nucleotides not matched to a gene: 0. CDR3 length equals 15 residues. Looked up from germline, CDR1 is MDHEN and CDR2 is SYDVKM. The CDR3 DNA reads TGTGCCAGCAGTTCTAGCGGGGGCTCCTACAATGAGCAGTTCTTC. As protein: CASSSSGGSYNEQFF.

The chain couples TRBV19 to TRBJ2-7; 7 bases are shared with TRBD2. The germline V gene has CDR1 LNHDA and CDR2 SQIVND (reference sequence). This CDR3 is built from 14 residues. J was trimmed by 2 bases and V by 7 bases; bases with no gene match: 8. DNA of the CDR3: TGTGCCAGTACAGGCCTTGCGGGGGCCTACGAGCAGTACTTC. This gives the protein CASTGLAGAYEQYF.